These 26 T cell receptor beta chains came from one sample sequenced in a study of blood T cell repertoires in COVID-19. Clones were read by immunoSEQ multiplex PCR, and TCRdb kept only the in-frame ones, dropping some. The data contain roughly 300,000 clones, approximately 88% of them singletons. The material sequenced was peripheral blood. These receptors all stem from a man aged 18 to 29 who had recovered from COVID-19.

V and J are TRBV4-2 and TRBJ2-7, with TRBD1 matching over 9 bases. V gave up 4 bases and J gave up 2 bases; unmatched junction bases: 9. The CDR3 covers 16 residues. From germline, CDR1 is LGHNA and CDR2 YNFKEQ. Here the CDR3 reads CASSLQGTGSPYEQYF. CDR3 DNA sequence: TGTGCCAGCAGCCTCCAGGGGACAGGGTCCCCCTACGAGCAGTACTTC.

This clone was counted once. This rearrangement joins TRBV5-1 to TRBJ2-3, with a tentative D call TRBD1 (6 bases). The ends were cut back, 4 bases at V and 1 base at J, with 10 bases in the middle. Looked up from germline, CDR1 is SGHRS and CDR2 is YFSETQ. The CDR3 loop spans 14 amino acids. CDR3 in amino acids: CASSLWTGTDTQYF. For the CDR3, the DNA is TGCGCCAGCAGCCTTTGGACAGGCACAGATACGCAGTATTTT.

The CDR3 sequence: CASSRDRVTNTIYF. CDR3 nucleotide sequence: TGTGCCAGCAGCCGGGACAGGGTAACAAACACCATATATTTT. The chain carries TRBV11-2 and TRBJ1-3, with 9 bases matching TRBD1. Germline assignment: CDR1 SGHAT and CDR2 FQNNGV. V lost 5 bases, J lost 6 bases, and 5 bases stayed unmatched. The CDR3 extends over 14 amino acids.

The rearrangement uses TRBV6-2 or TRBV6-3 and TRBJ2-7; maybe TRBD2 (6 bases). The CDR3 is made up of 16 amino acids. The germline V gene encodes CDR1 MNHEY and CDR2 SVGEGT. Trimming removed 4 bases from V and 3 bases from J, with 19 bases in between. In DNA form, the CDR3 reads TGTGCCAGCAGTTCACCTAGCGAAAAGGGCTTCTACGAGCAGTACTTC. Translation gives CASSSPSEKGFYEQYF.

The chain links TRBV5-4 to TRBJ1-3; weak D call: TRBD1 (6 bases). The germline gives CDR1 SGHNT, CDR2 YYREEE (reference sequence). Trimming took 4 bases from V and 3 from J, leaving 17 bases between them. The CDR3 contains 16 residues. The DNA for the CDR3 is TGTGCCAGCAGCCCCGAAACAGGGAGTGGTGGAAACACCATATATTTT. It yields the protein CASSPETGSGGNTIYF.

The chain combines TRBV11-3 with TRBJ2-3, with 7 bases aligning to TRBD2. The CDR3 totals 16 residues. The J segment lost 1 base and the V segment lost 8 bases, leaving 12 bases of the junction unmatched. Germline V lookup: CDR1 SGHNT, CDR2 YENEEA. The CDR3 coding sequence is TGTGCCAGCGGCCGGGGGGTCGGTTTGGGCACAGATACGCAGTATTTT. This translates into CASGRGVGLGTDTQYF.

The V and J genes are TRBV6-5 and TRBJ2-3; 9 bases agree with TRBD1. CDR3 length: 16 residues. CDR1 and CDR2 from the germline V gene are MNHEY and SVGAGI. The junction had 12 bases not matched to a gene; V was cut back by 4 bases and J by 7 bases. The CDR3 sequence: CASSSRQGGIVYTQYF. Here the CDR3 DNA reads TGTGCCAGCAGTTCGAGACAGGGGGGCATCGTTTATACGCAGTATTTT.

This chain uses TRBV5-1 with TRBJ2-7; 15 nucleotides align to TRBD2. Germline V gene lookup returns CDR1 SGHRS and CDR2 YFSETQ. The V and J ends lost 4 bases and 5 bases, in that order; junction bases with no gene match: 10. The CDR3 loop spans 17 amino acids. CDR3 protein: CASSAPGLAGGRDEQYF. As DNA, the CDR3 is TGCGCCAGCAGCGCTCCGGGACTAGCGGGGGGCCGGGACGAGCAGTACTTC.

V usage is TRBV7-2 and J usage is TRBJ1-1; perhaps TRBD1 as D (6 bases). Per germline, CDR1 SGHTA and CDR2 FQGNSA. The CDR3 spans 15 residues. The ends were cut back, 0 bases at V and 1 base at J, with 9 bases in the middle. The CDR3 is CASSLAPQGNTEAFF. The CDR3 DNA is TGTGCCAGCAGCTTAGCTCCACAGGGGAACACTGAAGCTTTCTTT.

The gene calls are TRBV7-9 and TRBJ2-1; D unclear. Germline V lookup: CDR1 SEHNR, CDR2 FQNEAQ (reference sequence). With 5 bases removed from V and 9 bases from J, the gap between germline ends came to 8 bases. The CDR3 is made up of 11 amino acids. The CDR3 spells CASSPGIEQFF. In DNA, the CDR3 is TGTGCCAGCAGCCCAGGAATTGAGCAGTTCTTC.

V gene TRBV5-4 combines with J gene TRBJ1-2; 9 bases are shared with TRBD1. The germline gives CDR1 SGHNT, CDR2 YYREEE (reference sequence). V dropped 0 bases and J dropped 2; count of bases not matched to a gene: 5. The length of the CDR3 is 16 residues. CDR3 sequence (DNA): TGTGCCAGCAGCTTGGTCGAGACAGGGGGGAACTATGGCTACACCTTC. Translated: CASSLVETGGNYGYTF.

The chain links TRBV27 to TRBJ1-5; D is possibly TRBD1 (5 bases). The CDR3 loop spans 13 amino acids. Germline CDR1 and CDR2: MNHEY and SMNVEV (reference sequence). V was trimmed by 6 bases and J by 2 bases, leaving 8 bases between them. The CDR3 DNA reads as TGTGCCAGCAGACCACAGGGCAATCAGCCCCAGCATTTT. Translating gives CASRPQGNQPQHF.

The chain carries TRBV13 and TRBJ1-3; D gene ambiguous. Per the germline V gene, CDR1 is PRHDT and CDR2 is FYEKMQ (reference sequence). V was shortened by 6 bases and J by 0 bases, with 18 bases between the two germline ends. This CDR3 region has 17 residues. Here the CDR3 DNA reads TGTGCCAGCAGTTCCCGGGATTATAGGAGCTCTGGAAACACCATATATTTT. Encoded protein: CASSSRDYRSSGNTIYF.

This clone was picked up many times. The chain links TRBV11-1 to TRBJ2-5; TRBD2 might be the D (6 bases). CDR3 length: 13 amino acids. Trimming took off 3 bases at V and 5 bases at J, with 10 bases between the two ends. Looked up from germline, CDR1 is SGHAT and CDR2 is FQDESV (reference sequence). The CDR3 here is CASSFGAGETQYF. The CDR3 DNA reads TGTGCCAGCAGCTTTGGTGCGGGGGAGACCCAGTACTTC.

This chain connects TRBV6-5 to TRBJ2-1; D unclear. There are 14 residues in the CDR3. Germline assignment: CDR1 MNHEY and CDR2 SVGAGI. V dropped 0 bases and J dropped 5 bases, with 8 bases sitting between them. The CDR3 DNA is TGTGCCAGCAGTTACTCGTTTCGAGACAATGAGCAGTTCTTC. It translates to CASSYSFRDNEQFF.

This clone was seen just once. The genes are TRBV11-2 and TRBJ1-1, with a possible D match to TRBD1 (5 bases). Deletions cut 7 bases from V and 9 bases from J, with 15 bases between. CDR1 and CDR2 (germline): SGHAT, FQNNGV. The CDR3 runs to 12 residues. CDR3 coding DNA: TGTGCCAGCACCCTGGGGCAGTCCCAAGCTTTCTTT. Translated: CASTLGQSQAFF.

The V gene is TRBV19, the J gene TRBJ1-4; D ambiguous. V was clipped by 5 bases and J by 3 bases, with 10 bases between them. The CDR3 is 14 residues long. The germline CDR1 and CDR2 sequences are LNHDA and SQIVND (reference sequence). CDR3 sequence reads: CASSPWQSNEKLFF. The DNA of the CDR3 is TGTGCCAGTAGTCCCTGGCAGTCTAATGAAAAACTGTTTTTT.

The chain couples TRBV19 to TRBJ2-5, with 7 nucleotides matching TRBD2. Trimming at V came to 8 bases and at J to 0 bases, leaving 3 bases not matched to a gene. The CDR3 extends over 13 amino acids. From germline, CDR1 is LNHDA and CDR2 SQIVND (reference sequence). The CDR3 DNA reads as TGTGCCAGTGGGGGGACTAACCAAGAGACCCAGTACTTC. Protein product: CASGGTNQETQYF.

This clone was recorded only once. V usage is TRBV20-1 and J usage is TRBJ1-2; maybe TRBD1 (6 bases). This CDR3 has 13 residues. Germline-derived CDR1 and CDR2 are DFQATT and SNEGSKA (reference sequence). The V end was cut by 3 bases, the J end by 7 bases, with 15 bases between. The CDR3 loop is CSASDGDRLGYTF. The CDR3 region has the DNA TGCAGTGCTAGTGACGGTGACAGGCTTGGCTACACCTTC.

V and J are TRBV2 and TRBJ2-1; 12 bases are a match to TRBD1. After removal of 3 bases from V and 7 bases from J, the junction contained 19 bases not matched to a gene. CDR3 length: 20 amino acids. In germline, CDR1 is SNHLY, CDR2 FYNNEI. In DNA form, the CDR3 reads TGTGCCAGCAGTGAGGTTCTTGATTACAGGGGACAGGGGGCAGGTAATGAGCAGTTCTTC. It codes for CASSEVLDYRGQGAGNEQFF.

The gene calls are TRBV2 and TRBJ1-1; TRBD1 might be the D (5 bases). Germline V gives CDR1 SNHLY, CDR2 FYNNEI. This CDR3 contains 12 residues. V lost 2 bases, J lost 10 bases, and 11 bases lay in between. The CDR3 DNA is TGTGCCAGCAGTGAAAGAGTGGGGGGAGCTTTCTTT. It yields the protein CASSERVGGAFF.

J is TRBJ2-3 and V is TRBV29-1; 8 bases agree with TRBD2. The V gene's germline CDR1 is SQVTM and CDR2 ANQGSEA. Trimming removed 4 bases from V and 4 bases from J; junction bases left unmatched: 10. CDR3 length equals 15 residues. CDR3: CSVAGGAFPPDTQYF. For the CDR3, the DNA is TGCAGCGTTGCGGGAGGGGCCTTTCCGCCAGATACGCAGTATTTT.

The chain is built from TRBV5-1 and TRBJ2-5, with D possibly being TRBD1 (6 bases). V shed 0 bases and J shed 2 bases, with 8 bases lying between them. Germline CDR1 is SGHRS and CDR2 is YFSETQ. There are 14 residues in the CDR3. CDR3 DNA: TGCGCCAGCAGCTTGGAAGGACAGCAAGAGACCCAGTACTTC. Protein product: CASSLEGQQETQYF. Filled out from reference TRBV5-1 and TRBJ2-5, the complete variable domain reads KAGVTQTPRYLIKTRGQQVTLSCSPISGHRSVSWYQQTPGQGLQFLFEYFSETQRNKGNFPGRFSGRQFSNSRSEMNVSTLELGDSALYLCASSLEGQQETQYFGPGTRLLVL.

The V gene is TRBV27, the J gene TRBJ2-7, with 7 bases identical to TRBD1. The CDR3 totals 14 residues. Germline CDR1 reads MNHEY; CDR2 reads SMNVEV (reference sequence). V dropped 6 bases and J dropped 2; count of bases not matched to a gene: 7. CDR3 in DNA: TGTGCCAGCAGCCAGGGGGACAGCCCCTACGAGCAGTACTTC. It codes for CASSQGDSPYEQYF.

CDR3 protein: CASSLETGGTEAFF. The CDR3 coding sequence is TGTGCCAGCAGCTTGGAAACAGGGGGAACTGAAGCTTTCTTT. The V call is TRBV5-4, the J call TRBJ1-1, with 8 bases identical to TRBD1. Germline CDR1 reads SGHNT; CDR2 reads YYREEE (reference sequence). Losses at the gene ends were 0 bases for V and 5 bases for J; bases not matched to a gene: 3. The CDR3 extends over 14 amino acids.

The chain couples TRBV5-1 to TRBJ2-5; D perhaps matches TRBD1 (6 bases). V shed 7 bases and J shed 2 bases, with 15 bases lying between them. Germline assignment: CDR1 SGHRS and CDR2 YFSETQ. The CDR3 covers 14 residues. The CDR3 region has the DNA TGCGCCAGCTCGAGGACAGAGTTTCAAGAGACCCAGTACTTC. Translated, it gives CASSRTEFQETQYF.